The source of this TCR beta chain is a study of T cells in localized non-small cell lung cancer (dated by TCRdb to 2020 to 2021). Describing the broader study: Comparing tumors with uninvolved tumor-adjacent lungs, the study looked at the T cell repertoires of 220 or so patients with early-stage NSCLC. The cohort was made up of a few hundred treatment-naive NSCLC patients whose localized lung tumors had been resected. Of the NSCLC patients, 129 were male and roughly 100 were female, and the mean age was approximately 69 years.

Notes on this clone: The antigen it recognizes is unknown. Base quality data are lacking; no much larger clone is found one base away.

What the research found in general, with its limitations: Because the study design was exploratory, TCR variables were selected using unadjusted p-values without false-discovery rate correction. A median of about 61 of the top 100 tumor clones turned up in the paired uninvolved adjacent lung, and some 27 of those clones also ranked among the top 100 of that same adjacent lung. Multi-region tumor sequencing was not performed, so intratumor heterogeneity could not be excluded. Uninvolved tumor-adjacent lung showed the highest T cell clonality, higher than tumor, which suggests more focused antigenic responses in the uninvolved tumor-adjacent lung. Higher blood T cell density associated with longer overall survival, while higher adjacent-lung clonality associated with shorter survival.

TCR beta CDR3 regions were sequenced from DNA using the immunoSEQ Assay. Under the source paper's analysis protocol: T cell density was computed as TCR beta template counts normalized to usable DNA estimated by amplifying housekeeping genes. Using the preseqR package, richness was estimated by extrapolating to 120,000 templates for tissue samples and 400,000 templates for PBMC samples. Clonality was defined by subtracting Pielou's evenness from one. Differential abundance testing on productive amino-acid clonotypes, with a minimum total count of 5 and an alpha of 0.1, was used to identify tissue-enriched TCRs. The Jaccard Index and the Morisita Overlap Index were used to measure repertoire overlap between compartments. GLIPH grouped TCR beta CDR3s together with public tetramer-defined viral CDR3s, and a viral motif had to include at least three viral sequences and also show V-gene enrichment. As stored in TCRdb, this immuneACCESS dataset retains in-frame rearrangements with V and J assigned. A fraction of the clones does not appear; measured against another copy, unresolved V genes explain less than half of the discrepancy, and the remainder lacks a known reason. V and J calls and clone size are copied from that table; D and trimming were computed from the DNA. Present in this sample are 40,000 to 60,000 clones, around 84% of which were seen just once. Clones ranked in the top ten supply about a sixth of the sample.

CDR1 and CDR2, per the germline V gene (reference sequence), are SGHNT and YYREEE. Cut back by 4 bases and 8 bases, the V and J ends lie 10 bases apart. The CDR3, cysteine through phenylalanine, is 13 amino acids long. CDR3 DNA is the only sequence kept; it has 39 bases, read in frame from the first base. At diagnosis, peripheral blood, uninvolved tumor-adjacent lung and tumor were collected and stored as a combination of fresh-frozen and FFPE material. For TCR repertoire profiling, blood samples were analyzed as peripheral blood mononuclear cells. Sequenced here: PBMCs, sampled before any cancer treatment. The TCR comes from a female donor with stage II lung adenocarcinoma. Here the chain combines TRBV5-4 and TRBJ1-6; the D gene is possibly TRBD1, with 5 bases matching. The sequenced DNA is TGTGCCAGCAGCCAGGACACCTATTCACCCCTCCACTTT. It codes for CASSQDTYSPLHF.